The rows below give T cell receptor beta chains drawn from one sample of a study of T cell responses to AZD1222 COVID-19 vaccine. Sequencing was performed with immunoSEQ multiplex PCR; in TCRdb, only in-frame clones are kept and a portion is missing. The repertoire holds approximately 160,000 clones, with about 93% as singletons. The sample in question was peripheral blood, obtained on day 0 of AZD1222 vaccination. All receptors come from an adult in good health. Each CDR3 is given with its conserved first and last residue. D genes are given only for firm matches. Clone sizes are given selectively: once, few, many, or a class where the clone is expanded.

d_call j_call clone_size v_call cdr3_nt cdr3_aa
- TRBJ1-2 - TRBV2 TGTGCCAGCACGCCGAGGGAGGGGCCTAACTATGGCTACACCTTC CASTPREGPNYGYTF
TRBD1 TRBJ1-5 - TRBV27 TGTGCCAGCAGATCGGGACAGGCGAGCAATCAGCCCCAGCATTTT CASRSGQASNQPQHF
- TRBJ1-2 - TRBV5-1 TGCGCCAGCAGCTCTTTTGGTGGGTATGGCTACACCTTC CASSSFGGYGYTF
- TRBJ1-1 few TRBV27 TGTGCCAGCAGCCAACAGGGGAACACTGAAGCTTTCTTT CASSQQGNTEAFF
TRBD1 TRBJ1-1 - TRBV9 TGTGCCAGCAGCTCCCCCTTGACAGGGAGGACTGAAGCTTTCTTT CASSSPLTGRTEAFF
- TRBJ2-3 - TRBV7-9 TGTGCCAGCAGCTTAGCGACAGGACTCACAGATACGCAGTATTTT CASSLATGLTDTQYF
TRBD1 TRBJ2-1 once TRBV19 TGTGCCAGGGGACAGGGCCGTTCCTACAATGAGCAGTTCTTC CARGQGRSYNEQFF
TRBD2 TRBJ2-2 - TRBV28 TGTGCCAGCAGTTTGGCTAGCGGGGCCTGGGAGGGGCTGTTTTTT CASSLASGAWEGLFF
TRBD1 TRBJ1-1 - TRBV11-1 TGTGCCAGCAGCTTTACCGGGACAGGTAACACTGAAGCTTTCTTT CASSFTGTGNTEAFF
- TRBJ2-1 - TRBV7-2 TGTGCCAGCAGCTTAGCGGTGACTAGTTACAATGAGCAGTTCTTC CASSLAVTSYNEQFF
TRBD1 TRBJ2-7 - TRBV5-1 TGCGCCAGCAGCGAGGCCCGGGACAGAGCTATCTACGAGCAGTACTTC CASSEARDRAIYEQYF
- TRBJ2-5 - TRBV7-2 TGTGCCAGCAGCTCCAGGGTACGGGAGACCCAGTACTTC CASSSRVRETQYF
- TRBJ2-7 - TRBV11-2 TGTGCCAGCAGCTTAGGTGGGGGTTACGAGCAGTACTTC CASSLGGGYEQYF
- TRBJ1-2 - TRBV5-6 TGTGCCAGCAGCCCATCCGGAGACGGCTACACCTTC CASSPSGDGYTF
- TRBJ2-1 - TRBV16 TGTGCCAGCAGCCGGGGGGCAGGTGGAAAATCCTACAATGAGCAGTTCTTC CASSRGAGGKSYNEQFF
- TRBJ1-6 few TRBV9 TGTGCCAGCAGCGTAGCGGGCAGGGTGGGTTCACCCCTCCACTTT CASSVAGRVGSPLHF